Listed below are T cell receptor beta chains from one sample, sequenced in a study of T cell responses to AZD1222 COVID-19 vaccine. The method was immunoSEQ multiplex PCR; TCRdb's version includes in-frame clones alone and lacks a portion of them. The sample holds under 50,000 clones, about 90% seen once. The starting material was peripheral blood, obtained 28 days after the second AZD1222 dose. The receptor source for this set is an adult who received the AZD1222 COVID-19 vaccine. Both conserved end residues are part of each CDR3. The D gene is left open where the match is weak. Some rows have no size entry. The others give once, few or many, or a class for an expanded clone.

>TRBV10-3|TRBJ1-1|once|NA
CAISVQGGNTEAFF
TGTGCCATCAGTGTCCAGGGCGGGAACACTGAAGCTTTCTTT
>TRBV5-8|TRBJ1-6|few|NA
CASSLVGSSYNSPLHF
TGTGCCAGCAGCTTGGTCGGAAGCTCCTATAATTCACCCCTCCACTTT
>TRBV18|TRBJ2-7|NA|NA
CASSPRAASADEQYF
TGTGCCAGCTCACCACGAGCCGCTAGCGCGGACGAGCAGTACTTC
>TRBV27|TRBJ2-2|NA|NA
CASSPSAGEDTGELFF
TGTGCCAGCAGTCCATCAGCGGGCGAGGACACCGGGGAGCTGTTTTTT
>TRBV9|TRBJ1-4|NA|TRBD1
CASSADRGELFF
TGTGCCAGCAGCGCCGACAGGGGGGAACTGTTTTTT
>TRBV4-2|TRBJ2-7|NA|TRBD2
CASSQDGGGRAYEQYF
TGTGCCAGCAGCCAAGATGGCGGCGGGAGGGCCTACGAGCAGTACTTC
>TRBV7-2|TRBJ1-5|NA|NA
CASSLGLDSNQPQHF
TGTGCCAGCAGCTTAGGGCTAGATAGCAATCAGCCCCAGCATTTT
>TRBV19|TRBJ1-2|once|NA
CASSIETSPLLPYGYTF
TGTGCCAGTAGTATTGAGACCTCTCCACTTTTACCCTATGGCTACACCTTC
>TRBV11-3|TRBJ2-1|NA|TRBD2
CASSLAGGPTDEQFF
TGTGCCAGCAGCTTAGCGGGAGGGCCAACAGATGAGCAGTTCTTC
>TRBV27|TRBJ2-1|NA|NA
CASSERGRDNEQFF
TGTGCCAGCAGTGAGAGGGGCCGGGACAATGAGCAGTTCTTC
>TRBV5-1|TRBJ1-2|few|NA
CASSGTGQPDQVYGYTF
TGCGCCAGCAGCGGAACCGGACAGCCGGATCAGGTGTATGGCTACACCTTC
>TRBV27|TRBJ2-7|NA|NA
CASADSYEQYF
TGTGCCAGCGCGGACTCCTACGAGCAGTACTTC
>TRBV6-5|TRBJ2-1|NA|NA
CASLSSAGSEQFF
TGTGCCAGCTTAAGTTCTGCGGGAAGTGAGCAGTTCTTC
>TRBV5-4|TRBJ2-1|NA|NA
CASSLEVETLGEQFF
TGTGCCAGCAGCTTGGAGGTCGAGACACTGGGTGAGCAGTTCTTC
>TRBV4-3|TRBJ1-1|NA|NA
CASSQLVSNTEAFF
TGCGCCAGCAGCCAATTGGTCTCGAACACTGAAGCTTTCTTT
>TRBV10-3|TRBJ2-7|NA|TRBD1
CATPGQHDYEQYF
TGTGCCACCCCGGGACAGCACGACTACGAGCAGTACTTC
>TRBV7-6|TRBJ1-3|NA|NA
CASSSLSTTGNTIYF
TGTGCCAGCAGCTCCCTATCTACGACTGGAAACACCATATATTTT
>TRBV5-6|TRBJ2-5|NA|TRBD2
CASSPGKTSGSYQETQYF
TGTGCCAGCAGCCCCGGAAAGACTAGCGGGAGCTACCAAGAGACCCAGTACTTC
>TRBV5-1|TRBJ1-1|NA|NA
CARSTGGLTEAFF
TGCGCCCGCAGCACGGGGGGGTTGACTGAAGCTTTCTTT
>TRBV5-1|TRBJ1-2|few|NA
CASSLAGTQGYTF
TGCGCCAGCAGCTTGGCCGGGACCCAAGGATACACCTTC
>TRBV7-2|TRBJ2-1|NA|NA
CASSLGRASGNQAVF
TGTGCCAGCAGCTTAGGGAGGGCTAGTGGAAACCAGGCGGTCTTC
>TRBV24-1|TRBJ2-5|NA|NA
CATSDTRQDLQETQYF
TGTGCCACCAGTGATACGCGACAGGACCTACAAGAGACCCAGTACTTC
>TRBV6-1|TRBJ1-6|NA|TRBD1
CASSEGGTAGPNSPLHF
TGTGCCAGCAGTGAGGGAGGGACAGCCGGCCCTAATTCACCCCTCCACTTT
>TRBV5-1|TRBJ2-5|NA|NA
CASSLEQPRGTQYF
TGCGCCAGCAGCTTGGAACAGCCTAGAGGGACCCAGTACTTC
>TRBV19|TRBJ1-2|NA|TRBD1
CASSEWGRGHGYTF
TGTGCCAGTAGTGAGTGGGGCAGGGGGCATGGCTACACCTTC
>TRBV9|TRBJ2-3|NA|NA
CASSVGWMEDTQYF
TGTGCCAGCAGCGTAGGTTGGATGGAGGATACGCAGTATTTT
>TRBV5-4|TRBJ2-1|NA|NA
CASSFLWDYNEQFF
TGTGCCAGCAGCTTCTTGTGGGACTACAATGAGCAGTTCTTC
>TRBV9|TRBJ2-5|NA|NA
CASSPGALRQETQYF
TGTGCCAGCAGCCCAGGCGCACTACGCCAAGAGACCCAGTACTTC
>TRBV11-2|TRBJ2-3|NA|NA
CASSPPLGRTNTDTQYF
TGTGCCAGCAGCCCACCCTTGGGGCGAACCAACACAGATACGCAGTATTTT
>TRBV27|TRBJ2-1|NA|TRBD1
CASSFPTLGGEQFF
TGTGCCAGCAGTTTCCCTACCCTAGGGGGCGAGCAGTTCTTC
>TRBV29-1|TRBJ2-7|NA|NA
CSVVAAISYEQYF
TGCAGCGTTGTAGCGGCTATTTCGTACGAGCAGTACTTC
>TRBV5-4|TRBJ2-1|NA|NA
CASSPEVVGHYNEQFF
TGTGCCAGCAGTCCCGAAGTAGTGGGGCACTACAATGAGCAGTTCTTC
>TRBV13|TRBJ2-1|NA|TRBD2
CASSPLAGVQDEQFF
TGTGCCAGCAGCCCGCTAGCGGGAGTACAGGATGAGCAGTTCTTC
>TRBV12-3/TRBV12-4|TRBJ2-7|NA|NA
CASSRVDEQYF
TGTGCCAGCAGCAGGGTGGACGAGCAGTACTTC
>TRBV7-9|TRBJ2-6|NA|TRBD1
CASSFQRTGSSGANVLTF
TGTGCCAGCAGCTTCCAACGGACAGGTTCATCTGGGGCCAACGTCCTGACTTTC
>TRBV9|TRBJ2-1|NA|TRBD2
CASSGGTTYNEQFF
TGTGCCAGCAGCGGTGGGACTACCTACAATGAGCAGTTCTTC
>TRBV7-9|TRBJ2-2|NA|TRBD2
CASSLVAGHTGELFF
TGTGCCAGCAGCTTAGTAGCGGGTCACACCGGGGAGCTGTTTTTT
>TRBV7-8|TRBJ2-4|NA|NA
CASSRPENIQYF
TGTGCCAGCAGCCGGCCTGAAAACATTCAGTACTTC
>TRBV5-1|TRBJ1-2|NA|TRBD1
CASSLQGNYGYTF
TGCGCCAGCAGCTTACAGGGGAACTATGGCTACACCTTC
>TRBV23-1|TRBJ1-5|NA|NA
CVDQGNDQPQHF
TGCGTCGACCAGGGAAACGATCAGCCCCAGCATTTT
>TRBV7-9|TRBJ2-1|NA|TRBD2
CASSLAGLGHEQFF
TGTGCCAGCAGCTTGGCGGGACTAGGCCATGAGCAGTTCTTC
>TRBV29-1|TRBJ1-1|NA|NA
CSVEVGEGTEAFF
TGCAGCGTTGAAGTCGGGGAGGGCACTGAAGCTTTCTTT
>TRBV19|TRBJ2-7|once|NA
CASSPWSGASYEQYF
TGTGCCAGTTCCCCTTGGAGCGGAGCCTCCTACGAGCAGTACTTC
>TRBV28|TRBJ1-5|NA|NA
CASSPGRMSNQPQHF
TGTGCCAGCAGCCCGGGTCGGATGAGCAATCAGCCCCAGCATTTT
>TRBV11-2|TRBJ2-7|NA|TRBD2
CASNTAGGHEQYF
TGTGCCAGCAATACAGCGGGAGGCCACGAGCAGTACTTC
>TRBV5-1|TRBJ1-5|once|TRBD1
CASSPGQGTQPQHF
TGCGCCAGCAGCCCAGGACAGGGTACTCAGCCCCAGCATTTT
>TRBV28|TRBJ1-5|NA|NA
CASSLWWGNSNQPQHF
TGTGCCAGCAGTTTATGGTGGGGAAATAGCAATCAGCCCCAGCATTTT
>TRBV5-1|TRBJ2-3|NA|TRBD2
CASSLGLAAAFADTQYF
TGCGCCAGCAGCCTGGGACTAGCGGCCGCATTCGCAGATACGCAGTATTTT
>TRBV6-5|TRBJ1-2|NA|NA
CATSLAYYGYTF
TGTGCCACCTCGTTGGCCTACTATGGCTACACCTTC
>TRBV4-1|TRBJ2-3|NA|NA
CASSQVSMDTQYF
TGCGCCAGCAGCCAGGTTAGCATGGATACGCAGTATTTT
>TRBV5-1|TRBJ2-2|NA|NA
CASSLGTANTGELFF
TGCGCCAGCAGCTTGGGGACGGCGAACACCGGGGAGCTGTTTTTT
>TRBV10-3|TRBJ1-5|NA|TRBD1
CAISEGGTGNQPQHF
TGTGCCATCAGTGAGGGCGGGACAGGGAATCAGCCCCAGCATTTT